The 14 T cell receptor beta chains presented below share a single source sample, sequenced in a study of T cells in Graves' hyperthyroidism and ophthalmopathy. TCR beta CDR3 sequences were amplified from RNA transcripts. During a first-round RT-PCR of the TCR CDR3, the HTBI primer set was used. TCRdb called the multiplex PCR reads again in MiXCR, with one record for every CDR3 protein. This table has approximately 620,000 distinct CDR3 sequences, over 11% appearing once. The specimen sequenced was blood. These receptors were taken from a woman in her thirties with Graves' hyperthyroidism that later progressed to Graves' ophthalmopathy.

This clonotype has a count of ten or more. V and J are TRBV18 and TRBJ1-4, with 7 bases aligning to TRBD1. The germline CDR1 and CDR2 sequences are KGHSH and LQKENI. The V gene end was trimmed by 1 base and the J gene end by 0 bases; junction bases not matched to a gene: 2. The CDR3 is 16 residues long. The DNA for the CDR3 is TGTGCCAGCTCACCACGCGGGACAGCAACTAATGAAAAACTGTTTTTT. Residues: CASSPRGTATNEKLFF.

The chain combines TRBV5-1 with TRBJ2-5; D is ambiguous. The CDR3 is made up of 13 amino acids. The V and J ends lost 0 bases and 3 bases respectively, with 6 bases between them. The V gene's germline CDR1 is SGHRS and CDR2 YFSETQ. The CDR3 protein is CASSLAPEETQYF. CDR3 nucleotide sequence: TGCGCCAGCAGCTTGGCCCCAGAAGAGACCCAGTACTTC.

The rearrangement joins TRBV29-1 to TRBJ1-2; D is possibly TRBD1 (5 bases). Trimming removed 0 bases at V and 8 bases at J, with 22 bases between. Germline assignment: CDR1 SQVTM and CDR2 ANQGSEA. This CDR3 has 16 amino acids. CDR3 bases: TGCAGCGTTGAAGAGGGACCGGGAGTCGAGAGAGGGGGCTACACCTTC. It codes for CSVEEGPGVERGGYTF. The entire variable domain, with the rest obtained from reference TRBV29-1 and TRBJ1-2, is as follows: SAVISQKPSRDICQRGTSLTIQCQVDSQVTMMFWYRQQPGQSLTLIATANQGSEATYESGFVIDKFPISRPNLTFSTLTVSNMSPEDSSIYLCSVEEGPGVERGGYTFGSGTRLTVV.

This clonotype occurred many times. V gene TRBV15 combines with J gene TRBJ1-5; no clear D gene. The CDR3 covers 15 residues. The V end was cut by 1 base, the J end by 3 bases, with 10 bases between. Germline-derived CDR1 and CDR2 are LNHNV and YYDKDF (reference sequence). CDR3 coding DNA: TGTGCCACCAGCAGAGTTGGAGGGCTCAATCAGCCCCAGCATTTT. This sequence encodes CATSRVGGLNQPQHF.

The CDR3 DNA reads TGTGCCAGCAGTCTAACTAGCGGGAGATTTACGAACACCGGGGAGCTGTTTTTT. Encoded protein: CASSLTSGRFTNTGELFF. V is TRBV7-9 and J is TRBJ2-2; 11 nucleotides align to TRBD2. The CDR3 covers 18 residues. The germline CDR1 and CDR2 sequences are SEHNR and FQNEAQ (reference sequence). Trimming removed 6 bases from V and 0 bases from J; junction bases left unmatched: 9.

This clonotype was seen a handful of times. The chain has TRBV6-5 and TRBJ2-5; D not resolved. CDR1 is MNHEY, CDR2 SVGAGI, per germline. CDR3 size: 14 residues. V was clipped by 2 bases and J by 5 bases, with 12 bases between them. The CDR3 loop is CASSYRDPHETQYF. DNA for the CDR3: TGTGCCAGCAGTTACCGTGACCCGCACGAGACCCAGTACTTC.

J is TRBJ1-5 and V is TRBV6-5; no clear D. The CDR3 loop spans 17 amino acids. Trimming took 2 bases from V and 2 from J, leaving 16 bases between them. Germline-derived CDR1 and CDR2 are MNHEY and SVGAGI. CDR3 bases: TGTGCCAGCAGTTACATAGGGCAGGTTGTAGGCAATCAGCCCCAGCATTTT. Its translation: CASSYIGQVVGNQPQHF.

This clonotype was detected many times. The gene calls are TRBV20-1 and TRBJ1-6, with D possibly being TRBD1 (6 bases). Germline CDR1 DFQATT, CDR2 SNEGSKA (reference sequence). Trimming removed 5 bases from V and 8 bases from J, with 13 bases in between. This CDR3 contains 13 residues. This CDR3 is CSAGGAGYSPLHF. In nucleotides, the CDR3 is TGCAGTGCTGGGGGGGCGGGGTATTCACCCCTCCACTTT.

Details on this clonotype: This sequence may be a read error, since a much larger clone differs from it by one base. The chain combines TRBV7-2 with TRBJ2-7; 7 nucleotides line up with TRBD1. V was pared by 4 bases and J by 6 bases, with 9 bases of the junction left unmatched. The CDR3 is made up of 14 amino acids. CDR1 is SGHTA and CDR2 is FQGNSA in the germline V gene. CDR3 protein: CASSSYDDRVEQYF. CDR3 coding DNA: TGTGCCAGCAGCTCCTACGACGACAGGGTCGAGCAGTACTTC.

For this clonotype: The junction differs from germline at one of its ends, possibly a read error. This chain joins TRBV7-9 and TRBJ1-2; D is uncertain. Germline CDR1 and CDR2: SEHNR and FQNEAQ (reference sequence). The CDR3 spans 14 residues. This CDR3 reads CASSQDLEGYGYTF. CDR3 in DNA: TGCGCCAGCAGCCAAGATCTAGAGGGCTATGGCTACACCTTC.

This clonotype has a count of ten or more. The chain uses TRBV29-1 and TRBJ2-5; D may correspond to TRBD1 or TRBD2 (6 bases each). Germline-derived CDR1 and CDR2 are SQVTM and ANQGSEA. CDR3 size: 12 residues. V lost 8 bases, J lost 5 bases, and 15 bases lay in between. CDR3 amino acids: CSSRRGGETQYF. The CDR3 DNA reads TGCAGCTCCCGGAGAGGGGGGGAGACCCAGTACTTC. The variable domain in full, with the rest retrieved from reference TRBV29-1 and TRBJ2-5, is SAVISQKPSRDICQRGTSLTIQCQVDSQVTMMFWYRQQPGQSLTLIATANQGSEATYESGFVIDKFPISRPNLTFSTLTVSNMSPEDSSIYLCSSRRGGETQYFGPGTRLLVL.

The rearrangement links TRBV6-1 to TRBJ2-7; TRBD2 aligns across 7 bases. The CDR3 runs 16 residues. V was clipped by 6 bases and J by 0 bases; unmatched bases: 11. Germline-derived CDR1 and CDR2 are MNHNS and SASEGT. The CDR3 reads CASRKSSGAYSYEQYF. Here the CDR3 DNA reads TGTGCCAGCAGGAAATCTAGCGGAGCCTACTCCTACGAGCAGTACTTC.

This clonotype appeared many times. The chain uses TRBV6-1 and TRBJ1-2, with unresolved D. This CDR3 comprises 14 residues. Trimming took 7 bases from V and 0 from J, leaving 12 bases between them. Germline V CDR1 and CDR2: MNHNS, SASEGT. The CDR3 region is CASTQGLPNYGYTF. The CDR3 DNA follows: TGTGCCAGCACCCAAGGCCTCCCTAACTATGGCTACACCTTC.

The chain recombines TRBV7-9 with TRBJ2-1, with TRBD2 identical over 10 bases. V was pared by 5 bases and J by 10 bases, with 11 bases of the junction left unmatched. This CDR3 has 15 amino acids. The germline CDR1 and CDR2 sequences are SEHNR and FQNEAQ (reference sequence). CDR3 residues: CASSTASGRYREQFF. The DNA for the CDR3 is TGTGCCAGCAGCACCGCTAGCGGGAGATACAGGGAGCAGTTCTTC.